Listed below are T cell receptor beta chains from one sample, sequenced in a study of metastatic and nonmetastatic thyroid tumors. From the PCR reads, TCRdb re-called clones with MiXCR. Of some 41,000 clones listed, roughly 3.2% are singletons. Sequences were obtained from blood. The source of these receptors is a female donor with papillary thyroid cancer or a benign thyroid nodule (not recorded which). Some clones in this sample may be carry-over from other donors' samples. The CDR3 runs from the conserved cysteine through the conserved F or W. Each record gives: J gene, V gene, clone size, D gene, CDR3 DNA, CDR3 protein. A D gene is named only where the DNA matches it firmly. Part of the rows lack a size; the others show once, few, many or a class for expanded clones.

TRBJ1-2 TRBV7-8 . . TGTGCCAGCAGCTTAGTTCTTAGGCTGTCGGGAAACTATGGCTACACCTTC CASSLVLRLSGNYGYTF
TRBJ2-7 TRBV6-1 many . TGTGCCAGCAGTGGAGGGGTGGGCGAGCAGTACTTC CASSGGVGEQYF
TRBJ2-1 TRBV6-1 few TRBD2 TGTGCCAGCAGTGAACTAGCGGGAGCTATGAGTGAGCAGTTCTTC CASSELAGAMSEQFF
TRBJ2-1 TRBV6-1 many . TGTGCCAGCAGTTCGTACACGGGCGGGGAGCAGTTCTTC CASSSYTGGEQFF
TRBJ2-7 TRBV25-1 . . TGTGCCAGCAGCGGGGCGGGGTACGAGCAGTACTTC CASSGAGYEQYF
TRBJ2-5 TRBV5-1 many . TGCGCCAGCAGCATGTACCAAGAGACCCAGTACTTC CASSMYQETQYF
TRBJ2-7 TRBV29-1 many . TGCAGCGTGGGACATACCCACGAGCAGTACTTC CSVGHTHEQYF
TRBJ2-1 TRBV5-1 many TRBD2 TGCGCCAGCAGCTTATTAGCGGGATCTTTCCATGAGCAGTTCTTC CASSLLAGSFHEQFF
TRBJ2-5 TRBV6-1 few TRBD2 TGTGCCAGCCGAAGACTAGCGGGAGGAAACCAAGAGACCCAGTACTTC CASRRLAGGNQETQYF
TRBJ1-6 TRBV4-3 . TRBD1 TGCGCCAGCAGCCCTGGGTGGGGCAGGGGGCAGGGTTCACCCCTCCACTTT CASSPGWGRGQGSPLHF